Listed below are T cell receptor beta chains from one sample, sequenced in a study of identical twins. TCRdb fed the 5' RACE reads into MiXCR, producing one record per CDR3 protein. The profile shows fewer than 350,000 distinct CDR3 sequences, about 8% of them singletons. This sample was also put to use in a study of yellow fever vaccine responses in identical twins.

The sequenced material came from memory (CD45RO+) T cells sorted from blood. All receptors derive from a woman in her late teens or twenties in good health. Both conserved end residues are part of each CDR3. D genes are given only for firm matches. Rows give clone size only sometimes, using once, few, many, or a class for an expanded clone.

v_call: TRBV6-1; clone_size: .; j_call: TRBJ1-6; d_call: .; cdr3_nt: TGTGCCAGCAGTGAATTTCTGGGATCAAGCAATAATTCACCCCTCCACTTT; cdr3_aa: CASSEFLGSSNNSPLHF
v_call: TRBV20-1; clone_size: many; j_call: TRBJ2-1; d_call: TRBD2; cdr3_nt: TGCAGTGGCAAAGCCGGGACTAGCGGGACCCGCTCCTACAATGAGCAGTTCTTC; cdr3_aa: CSGKAGTSGTRSYNEQFF
v_call: TRBV5-1; clone_size: many; j_call: TRBJ2-1; d_call: TRBD2; cdr3_nt: TGCGCCAGCAGTTTGGGGGGACTAGGTTCCATGGATGAGCAGTTCTTC; cdr3_aa: CASSLGGLGSMDEQFF
v_call: TRBV7-3; clone_size: many; j_call: TRBJ2-1; d_call: TRBD2; cdr3_nt: TGTGCCAGCAGCGACTCGACTAGCGGGAGCAACTACAATGAGCAGTTCTTC; cdr3_aa: CASSDSTSGSNYNEQFF
v_call: TRBV20-1; clone_size: few; j_call: TRBJ2-1; d_call: TRBD1; cdr3_nt: TGCAGTGCTAGAGACCGGGACAGGGGGATTAAACGCTCCTACAATGAGCAGTTCTTC; cdr3_aa: CSARDRDRGIKRSYNEQFF
v_call: TRBV5-1; clone_size: few; j_call: TRBJ1-1; d_call: TRBD1; cdr3_nt: TGCGCCAGCAGCTTGGGCGGGACAGAGAACACTGAAGCTTTCTTT; cdr3_aa: CASSLGGTENTEAFF
v_call: TRBV27; clone_size: few; j_call: TRBJ2-3; d_call: TRBD1; cdr3_nt: TGTGCCAGCAGCCCCCGGACAGGGGGTCCAGATACGCAGTATTTT; cdr3_aa: CASSPRTGGPDTQYF
v_call: TRBV20-1; clone_size: many; j_call: TRBJ2-1; d_call: .; cdr3_nt: TGCAGTGCTAGAGATTTCCTAGGACGGAACAATGAGCAGTTCTTC; cdr3_aa: CSARDFLGRNNEQFF
v_call: TRBV10-2; clone_size: few; j_call: TRBJ2-5; d_call: .; cdr3_nt: TGCGCCAGCCGTGGTGGGGGCGAAGAGACCCAGTACTTC; cdr3_aa: CASRGGGEETQYF
v_call: TRBV4-1; clone_size: many; j_call: TRBJ1-2; d_call: .; cdr3_nt: TGCGCCAGCAGCCAAGACCGTGCTCGGTTCGGCTACACCTTC; cdr3_aa: CASSQDRARFGYTF
v_call: TRBV7-3; clone_size: few; j_call: TRBJ2-2; d_call: TRBD2; cdr3_nt: TGTGCCAGCAGCTTTATAGCGGGGACGAACACCGGGGAGCTGTTTTTT; cdr3_aa: CASSFIAGTNTGELFF
v_call: TRBV5-1; clone_size: few; j_call: TRBJ2-7; d_call: TRBD1; cdr3_nt: TGCGCCAGCAGCTTGTACAGGGGGAGATACGAGCAGTACTTC; cdr3_aa: CASSLYRGRYEQYF
v_call: TRBV18; clone_size: .; j_call: TRBJ2-1; d_call: TRBD2; cdr3_nt: TGTGCCAGCTCACCCCCCGGGGGGGTCCCGAACAATGAGCAGTTCTTC; cdr3_aa: CASSPPGGVPNNEQFF
v_call: TRBV2; clone_size: few; j_call: TRBJ1-6; d_call: .; cdr3_nt: TGTGCCAGCAGTGAATTGGGACTGGGTAATTCACCCCTCCACTTT; cdr3_aa: CASSELGLGNSPLHF
v_call: TRBV29-1; clone_size: few; j_call: TRBJ2-1; d_call: TRBD2; cdr3_nt: TGCAGCGTTGGACTAGCGGGAGGTACCAGCTCCTACAATGAGCAGTTCTTC; cdr3_aa: CSVGLAGGTSSYNEQFF
v_call: TRBV28; clone_size: .; j_call: TRBJ1-2; d_call: .; cdr3_nt: TGTGCCAGCAGCTCCTCTTCTGGCAGGGCGGGGCACTATGGCTACACCTTC; cdr3_aa: CASSSSSGRAGHYGYTF
v_call: TRBV4-1; clone_size: many; j_call: TRBJ1-1; d_call: .; cdr3_nt: TGCGCCAGCAGCCAAGAGTTAAGGGGACAGAACACTGAAGCTTTCTTT; cdr3_aa: CASSQELRGQNTEAFF
v_call: TRBV18; clone_size: few; j_call: TRBJ2-1; d_call: TRBD1; cdr3_nt: TGTGCCAGCTCACCATCGGGACAGACCTACAATGAGCAGTTCTTC; cdr3_aa: CASSPSGQTYNEQFF
v_call: TRBV5-1; clone_size: many; j_call: TRBJ2-3; d_call: .; cdr3_nt: TGCGCCAGCATCAGTGGCACTCCCACAGATACGCAGTATTTT; cdr3_aa: CASISGTPTDTQYF
v_call: TRBV5-1; clone_size: many; j_call: TRBJ1-2; d_call: TRBD1; cdr3_nt: TGCGCCAGCAGCCCGGGACAGGACTATGGCTACACCTTC; cdr3_aa: CASSPGQDYGYTF
v_call: TRBV6-1; clone_size: .; j_call: TRBJ2-1; d_call: TRBD1; cdr3_nt: TGTGCCAGCAGTGTTAATCCCGGGACAGGGGTTCGGAATGAGCAGTTCTTC; cdr3_aa: CASSVNPGTGVRNEQFF
v_call: TRBV20-1; clone_size: many; j_call: TRBJ1-2; d_call: .; cdr3_nt: TGCAGTGCTAGTGTCCAGGTAGTAAGTGGCTACACCTTC; cdr3_aa: CSASVQVVSGYTF
v_call: TRBV7-9; clone_size: many; j_call: TRBJ1-2; d_call: .; cdr3_nt: TGTGCCAGCAGCTCCCCCCGCTGGGGGGAAAACTATGGCTACACCTTC; cdr3_aa: CASSSPRWGENYGYTF
v_call: TRBV6-2/TRBV6-3; clone_size: few; j_call: TRBJ2-5; d_call: .; cdr3_nt: TGTGCCAGCAGTTACGCCCGGGAGACCCAGTACTTC; cdr3_aa: CASSYARETQYF
v_call: TRBV5-1; clone_size: many; j_call: TRBJ2-5; d_call: .; cdr3_nt: TGCGCCAGCTCTCCCAAGGCGGGGGCGGAGACCCAGTACTTC; cdr3_aa: CASSPKAGAETQYF
v_call: TRBV6-2/TRBV6-3; clone_size: many; j_call: TRBJ2-2; d_call: .; cdr3_nt: TGTGCCAGCTTGGGGTTCCAAGTGTTCACCGGGGAGCTGTTTTTT; cdr3_aa: CASLGFQVFTGELFF
v_call: TRBV28; clone_size: .; j_call: TRBJ2-4; d_call: .; cdr3_nt: TGTGCCAGCAGCAGGGGTTGGGGGGCCAAAAACATTCAGTACTTC; cdr3_aa: CASSRGWGAKNIQYF
v_call: TRBV19; clone_size: few; j_call: TRBJ2-3; d_call: TRBD2; cdr3_nt: TGTGCCAGTAGTGTGGGACTAGCGGGAGGGCAGTATTTT; cdr3_aa: CASSVGLAGGQYF
v_call: TRBV7-3; clone_size: many; j_call: TRBJ1-1; d_call: .; cdr3_nt: TGTGCCAGCAGTCCCATGCTGGGCCTGAACACTGAAGCTTTCTTT; cdr3_aa: CASSPMLGLNTEAFF
v_call: TRBV29-1; clone_size: few; j_call: TRBJ1-4; d_call: TRBD1; cdr3_nt: TGCAGCGTTGGGGCAGGGGGCTATGAAAAACTGTTTTTT; cdr3_aa: CSVGAGGYEKLFF
v_call: TRBV7-9; clone_size: many; j_call: TRBJ2-5; d_call: .; cdr3_nt: TGTGCCAGCAGCTTAGAACTTCGCAGACAAGAGACCCAGTACTTC; cdr3_aa: CASSLELRRQETQYF
v_call: TRBV5-1; clone_size: many; j_call: TRBJ2-5; d_call: .; cdr3_nt: TGCGCCAGCAGCCCCGGTATTGGCAGGGGAGGAGAGACCCAGTACTTC; cdr3_aa: CASSPGIGRGGETQYF
v_call: TRBV4-1; clone_size: many; j_call: TRBJ2-1; d_call: .; cdr3_nt: TGCGCCAGCAGCGGGCTTTACAATGAGCAGTTCTTC; cdr3_aa: CASSGLYNEQFF
v_call: TRBV5-1; clone_size: many; j_call: TRBJ1-1; d_call: .; cdr3_nt: TGCGCCAGCAGCGGAACTGTGGGTACTGAAGCTTTCTTT; cdr3_aa: CASSGTVGTEAFF
v_call: TRBV5-6; clone_size: .; j_call: TRBJ2-1; d_call: .; cdr3_nt: TGTGCCAGCAGCTTGGCCCCCCAAGCTGCAAATGAGCAGTTCTTC; cdr3_aa: CASSLAPQAANEQFF
v_call: TRBV7-8; clone_size: few; j_call: TRBJ1-2; d_call: .; cdr3_nt: TGTGCCAGCAGCGCCGGACAGCCCTACACCTTC; cdr3_aa: CASSAGQPYTF
v_call: TRBV5-1; clone_size: few; j_call: TRBJ2-2; d_call: TRBD1; cdr3_nt: TGCGCCAGCAGCTTGACACAGGGGCCCGGGGAGCTGTTTTTT; cdr3_aa: CASSLTQGPGELFF
v_call: TRBV6-2/TRBV6-3; clone_size: few; j_call: TRBJ1-2; d_call: TRBD1; cdr3_nt: TGTGCCAGCAGTAGAGGACAGGGGAACTATGGCTACACCTTC; cdr3_aa: CASSRGQGNYGYTF
v_call: TRBV18; clone_size: .; j_call: TRBJ2-1; d_call: .; cdr3_nt: TGTGCCAGCTCACCACCCGGCCGTGAGCAGTTCTTC; cdr3_aa: CASSPPGREQFF
v_call: TRBV12-3/TRBV12-4; clone_size: few; j_call: TRBJ2-5; d_call: .; cdr3_nt: TGTGCCAGCAGTGATCTACCCTTAGAGACCCAGTACTTC; cdr3_aa: CASSDLPLETQYF
v_call: TRBV9; clone_size: .; j_call: TRBJ2-5; d_call: TRBD1; cdr3_nt: TGTGCCAGCAGCGTCAGTGACAGGGGAGAGACCCAGTACTTC; cdr3_aa: CASSVSDRGETQYF
v_call: TRBV12-3/TRBV12-4; clone_size: few; j_call: TRBJ2-1; d_call: .; cdr3_nt: TGTGCCAGCAGTTTAATCGGGGGCAATGAGCAGTTCTTC; cdr3_aa: CASSLIGGNEQFF